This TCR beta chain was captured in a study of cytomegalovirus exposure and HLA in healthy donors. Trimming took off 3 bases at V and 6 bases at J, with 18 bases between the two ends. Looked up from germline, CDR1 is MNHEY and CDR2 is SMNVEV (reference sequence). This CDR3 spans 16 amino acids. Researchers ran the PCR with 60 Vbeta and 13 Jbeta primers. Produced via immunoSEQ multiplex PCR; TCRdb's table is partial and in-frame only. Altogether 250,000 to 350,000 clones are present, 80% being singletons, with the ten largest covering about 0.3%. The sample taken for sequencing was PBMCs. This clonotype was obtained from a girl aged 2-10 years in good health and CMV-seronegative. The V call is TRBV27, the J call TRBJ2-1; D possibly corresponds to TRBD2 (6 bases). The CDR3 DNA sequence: TGTGCCAGCAGTTTGTTTTCCGGGAGAAGGTCCAATGAGCAGTTCTTC. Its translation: CASSLFSGRRSNEQFF.